The clone carrying this T cell receptor beta chain has ten or more counts. Its antigen is as yet unknown. The sequenced fragment ends 3 residues before the CDR3 boundary, so the rest is inferred from the germline J gene. Only in-frame clones appear in the TCRdb table, and some are missing; sequencing was by immunoSEQ multiplex PCR. There are some 22,000 clones in the sample, none observed a single time. The data stem from a study of T cell clonality in common variable immunodeficiency. Points from the study as a whole: CVID subjects shared fewer TCRbeta clones than healthy controls did. Reportedly, TCR beta sequences from common variable immunodeficiency showed fewer deletions and N-nucleotide insertions.

V lost 6 bases, J lost 5 bases, and 11 bases lay in between. CDR1 and CDR2 (germline): KGHSH, LQKENI. This CDR3 comprises 12 residues. The TCR was taken from a human donor with common variable immunodeficiency. Sequenced: peripheral blood mononuclear cells. The chain uses TRBV18 and TRBJ2-7, with D unresolved. The CDR3 loop is CASSLIRDEQYF. The part of the CDR3 DNA that was read is TGTGCCAGCTCCCTAATCCGGGACGAG. Looking up the rest from reference TRBV18 and TRBJ2-7 gives the full variable domain: NAGVMQNPRHLVRRRGQEARLRCSPMKGHSHVYWYRQLPEEGLKFMVYLQKENIIDESGMPKERFSAEFPKEGPSILRIQQVVRGDSAAYFCASSLIRDEQYFGPGTRLTVT.